One and the same sample provided the 30 T cell receptor beta chains below, sequenced in a study of breast tumors, draining lymph nodes, adjacent tissues. Breast cancer patients provided tissue from their axillary draining lymph nodes. In TCRdb, the multiplex PCR reads were re-called with MiXCR into one record per CDR3 protein. The sample carries 130,000 or so distinct CDR3 sequences, 30% to 35% recorded once. Sequencing input: axillary lymph node tissue. These receptors were taken from a female donor with breast cancer. Some clones in this sample may be carry-over from other donors' samples.

Comment on this clonotype: A read error may be the cause here, since a much bigger clone is one base away. The conserved phenylalanine or tryptophan is not found at the CDR3 terminus, so this likely reflects a read error. The chain links TRBV2 to TRBJ2-5; 9 bases match TRBD1. The CDR3 has 15 amino acids. V was pared by 7 bases and J by 1 base, with 7 bases of the junction left unmatched. The germline gives CDR1 SNHLY, CDR2 FYNNEI. CDR3 sequence: CASTATGGTQETQYL. CDR3 nucleotides: TGTGCCAGCACTGCGACAGGGGGAACCCAAGAGACCCAGTACCTC.

V is TRBV29-1 and J is TRBJ2-1; possibly TRBD2 for D (6 bases). V lost 3 bases and J lost 6, with 15 bases in between. CDR1 and CDR2 (germline): SQVTM, ANQGSEA. The CDR3 sequence is 14 residues long. The CDR3 reads CSVDDGSFCNEQFF. Written as DNA, the CDR3 is TGCAGCGTTGACGACGGGAGCTTCTGCAATGAGCAGTTCTTC.

The chain is built from TRBV18 and TRBJ2-5; TRBD1 agrees at 7 bases. Germline V CDR1 and CDR2: KGHSH, LQKENI. Unmatched junction bases numbered 5, after V lost 5 bases and J lost 2 bases. This CDR3 is built from 14 residues. CDR3 bases: TGTGCCAGCTCATTGTCGACAGGGCAAGAGACCCAGTACTTC. As protein: CASSLSTGQETQYF.

This clonotype was recorded at least ten times. This chain connects TRBV20-1 to TRBJ1-6; a possible D gene is TRBD1 (6 bases). With 6 bases removed from V and 4 bases from J, the gap between germline ends came to 13 bases. Germline V gene sequence: CDR1 DFQATT, CDR2 SNEGSKA (reference sequence). The CDR3 consists of 14 residues. DNA of the CDR3: TGCAGTGCAAGTATGGGACAATATAATTCACCCCTCCACTTT. As protein: CSASMGQYNSPLHF.

There are many counts of this clonotype. The chain carries TRBV15 and TRBJ2-5; a weak D match, TRBD2 (5 bases). The germline gives CDR1 LNHNV, CDR2 YYDKDF (reference sequence). The CDR3 spans 16 residues. V was clipped by 0 bases and J by 1 base, with 12 bases between them. The CDR3 loop reads CATSRDDRGLQETQYF. The CDR3 bases are TGTGCCACCAGCAGAGATGATCGGGGTCTCCAAGAGACCCAGTACTTC.

About this clonotype: No conserved phenylalanine or tryptophan ends this CDR3, so it is likely a read error. The gene calls are TRBV9 and TRBJ2-7; D possibly corresponds to TRBD2 (6 bases). The CDR3 consists of 13 residues. V gave up 4 bases and J gave up 8 bases, with 16 bases separating them. CDR1 is SGDLS, CDR2 YYNGEE, per germline. The CDR3 nucleotides read TGTGCCAGCAGCTTGGGAGCGGGCCGTAAGCAGTACTCC. Encoded protein: CASSLGAGRKQYS.

The gene calls are TRBV5-4 and TRBJ2-3, with 9 bases that match TRBD1. The CDR3 length is 17 residues. Trimming at V came to 5 bases and at J to 5 bases, leaving 15 bases not matched to a gene. Germline CDR1 SGHNT, CDR2 YYREEE (reference sequence). The CDR3 DNA reads TGTGCCAGCAGTCTCGACAGGGGGGGTACCGGGAAAGATACGCAGTATTTT. It specifies CASSLDRGGTGKDTQYF.

The V gene is TRBV6-6, the J gene TRBJ2-6, with 10 bases aligning to TRBD2. The germline V gene has CDR1 MNHNY and CDR2 SVGAGI (reference sequence). V lost 11 bases and J lost 2; bases outside the gene matches: 15. CDR3 length: 18 amino acids. As DNA, the CDR3 is TGTGCCGCAAGGAATTCCCTAGCGGGAGAGGCTGGGGCCAACGTCCTGACTTTC. This gives the protein CAARNSLAGEAGANVLTF.

This rearrangement joins TRBV20-1 to TRBJ1-3, with 8 bases identical to TRBD1. V shed 3 bases, J shed 4 bases, and the junction held 2 bases outside the gene matches. The CDR3 covers 13 residues. Germline V lookup: CDR1 DFQATT, CDR2 SNEGSKA (reference sequence). CDR3 amino acids: CSASRTGGNTIYF. The CDR3 coding sequence is TGCAGTGCTAGTAGGACAGGGGGAAACACCATATATTTT.

This clonotype showed up many times. The chain couples TRBV7-8 to TRBJ1-6; D gene unclear. This CDR3 has 13 residues. CDR1 is SGHVS, CDR2 FQNEAQ, per germline. With 4 bases removed from V and 9 bases from J, the gap between germline ends came to 10 bases. In DNA form, the CDR3 reads TGTGCCAGCAGCTACCTACCCAGTTCACCCCTCCACTTT. This translates into CASSYLPSSPLHF.

This clonotype was counted many times. An end of the junction differs from the germline gene, which may be a read error. The chain employs TRBV19 and TRBJ1-6; D not resolved. CDR1 LNHDA and CDR2 SQIVND come from the germline V gene (reference sequence). This CDR3 has 18 amino acids. CDR3 in DNA: TGTGCCAGTAGTCCCTACACACTCCTGAGCTCCTATAATTCACCCCCCCACTTT. This encodes CASSPYTLLSSYNSPPHF. Supplemented by reference TRBV19 and TRBJ1-6, the full variable domain reads DGGITQSPKYLFRKEGQNVTLSCEQNLNHDAMYWYRQDPGQGLRLIYYSQIVNDFQKGDIAEGYSVSREKKESFPLTVTSAQKNPTAFYLCASSPYTLLSSYNSPPHFGNGTRLTVT.

The chain has TRBV7-9 and TRBJ1-4; D unclear. The germline V gene has CDR1 SEHNR and CDR2 FQNEAQ (reference sequence). V was cut by 3 bases and J by 8 bases, with 10 bases left in between. The CDR3 consists of 13 residues. The CDR3 here is CASSLAGVEKLFF. CDR3 coding DNA: TGTGCCAGCAGCTTGGCGGGCGTAGAAAAACTGTTTTTT.

This clonotype was seen ten or more times. This chain joins TRBV5-1 and TRBJ1-6; no definite D call. The germline CDR1 and CDR2 sequences are SGHRS and YFSETQ. The V and J ends lost 0 bases and 6 bases respectively, with 10 bases between them. The length of the CDR3 is 15 residues. The DNA for the CDR3 is TGCGCCAGCAGCTTGGAAGGGAACCCTAATTCACCCCTCCACTTT. Translated, it gives CASSLEGNPNSPLHF.

The rearrangement joins TRBV7-2 to TRBJ2-7, with TRBD2 identical over 12 bases. The CDR3 sequence is 16 residues long. CDR1 is SGHTA and CDR2 is FQGNSA in the germline V gene. The V and J ends lost 3 bases and 3 bases, in that order; junction bases with no gene match: 6. The DNA for the CDR3 is TGTGCCAGCAGCTTCCAGACTAGCGGGGGAATCTACGAGCAGTACTTC. Translation: CASSFQTSGGIYEQYF.

This clonotype was observed a handful of times. A much larger clone differs by one base, so this may be a read error. The chain is built from TRBV11-2 and TRBJ2-7; tentatively, D is TRBD1 or TRBD2 (6 bases each). V shed 5 bases and J shed 6 bases, with 14 bases lying between them. CDR3 length: 13 amino acids. The germline CDR1 and CDR2 sequences are SGHAT and FQNNGV. The CDR3 loop reads CASSRNRDSEQYV. CDR3 nucleotides: TGTGCCAGCAGCCGAAACAGGGACTCCGAGCAGTACGTC.

Concerning this clonotype: A much larger clone is a single base away; this may be a read error. This sequence joins TRBV11-2 and TRBJ1-3, with no clear D. The V and J ends lost 1 base and 9 bases respectively, with 10 bases between them. The CDR3 sequence is 13 residues long. Germline loops: CDR1 SGHAT, CDR2 FQNNGV. As DNA, the CDR3 is TGTGCCAGCAGCTTAGTACGGGCAACCACCATATATTTT. It encodes CASSLVRATTIYF.

This clonotype was seen only a few times. The V gene is TRBV28, the J gene TRBJ2-7; 7 positions match TRBD1. V lost 6 bases to trimming and J lost 0 bases; unmatched junction nucleotides: 2. The germline CDR1 and CDR2 sequences are MDHEN and SYDVKM. This CDR3 contains 13 residues. The CDR3 nucleotides read TGTGCCAGCAGAAGACAGGGCTCCTACGAGCAGTACTTC. Its translation is CASRRQGSYEQYF. The full variable domain, with the rest looked up from reference TRBV28 and TRBJ2-7, is DVKVTQSSRYLVKRTGEKVFLECVQDMDHENMFWYRQDPGLGLRLIYFSYDVKMKEKGDIPEGYSVSREKKERFSLILESASTNQTSMYLCASRRQGSYEQYFGPGTRLTVT.

To note about this clonotype: A read error is possible here, since a much larger clone lies one base away. The chain recombines TRBV6-1 with TRBJ1-5, with D hard to call. This CDR3 has 13 amino acids. Trimming shortened V by 6 bases and J by 4 bases, and 10 bases separated the two germline ends. Germline CDR1 is MNHNS and CDR2 is SASEGT. CDR3: CASRDWSNQPQHF. The CDR3 DNA follows: TGTGCCAGCAGAGATTGGAGTAATCAGCCCCAGCATTTT.

This chain links TRBV20-1 with TRBJ2-6; D ambiguous. Germline CDR1 and CDR2: DFQATT and SNEGSKA (reference sequence). The CDR3 length is 14 residues. The germline V and J ends were trimmed by 6 bases and 0 bases, with 9 bases remaining between them. The CDR3 bases are TGCAGTGCCCGAGACGGCTCTGGGGCCAACGTCCTGACTTTC. Protein product: CSARDGSGANVLTF.

This rearrangement joins TRBV7-3 to TRBJ2-5, with 11 bases identical to TRBD2. With 4 bases clipped from V and 5 bases from J, the junction kept 9 bases outside the gene matches. The germline gives CDR1 SGHTA, CDR2 FQGTGA. The CDR3 extends over 16 amino acids. CDR3 DNA: TGTGCCAGCAGCTCCCGTAGCGGGGGGGCCGGGGAGACCCAGTACTTC. It translates to CASSSRSGGAGETQYF.

This clonotype was found many times. This rearrangement joins TRBV4-1 to TRBJ1-4; no clear D. Germline-derived CDR1 and CDR2 are MGHRA and YSYEKL. This CDR3 is 14 amino acids long. Trimming stripped 3 bases from V and 8 bases from J, with 13 bases between. The CDR3 nucleotides read TGCGCCAGCAGCCACCAGGAGGTAGAAGAAAAACTGTTTTTT. Protein: CASSHQEVEEKLFF.

Many counts were recorded for this clonotype. This sequence joins TRBV7-6 and TRBJ1-6; 11 bases line up with TRBD1. The V and J ends lost 5 bases and 9 bases, in that order; junction bases with no gene match: 6. Germline CDR1 SGHVS, CDR2 FNYEAQ. The CDR3 runs to 15 residues. Written as DNA, the CDR3 is TGTGCCAGCAGCCTCGGACAGGGGGCGGGTTCACCCCTCCACTTT. It encodes CASSLGQGAGSPLHF.

This clonotype was seen at least ten times. The chain joins TRBV19 to TRBJ2-1; TRBD1 might be the D (6 bases). V lost 4 bases, J lost 8 bases, and 24 bases lay in between. The germline gives CDR1 LNHDA, CDR2 SQIVND (reference sequence). The CDR3 has 17 amino acids. The DNA for the CDR3 is TGTGCCAGTAGTACCCCCTATTTGAGGGGGAACAAACATGAGCAGTTCTTC. Translated, it gives CASSTPYLRGNKHEQFF.

This clonotype has at least ten counts. The chain employs TRBV28 and TRBJ1-2; D perhaps matches TRBD1 (6 bases). CDR1 and CDR2 from the germline V gene are MDHEN and SYDVKM. Trimming removed 6 bases from V and 5 bases from J, with 22 bases in between. The CDR3 runs 16 residues. This CDR3 is CASSVRTAKLGYGYTF. The CDR3 coding sequence is TGTGCCAGCAGCGTTCGGACAGCGAAGTTAGGGTATGGCTACACCTTC.

This clonotype was seen ten or more times. The chain joins TRBV10-3 to TRBJ2-3; 9 nucleotides match TRBD2. From germline, CDR1 is ENHRY and CDR2 SYGVKD. V was pared by 8 bases and J by 9 bases, with 15 bases of the junction left unmatched. This CDR3 has 15 residues. The CDR3 reads CAISEAGGGRTTQYF. CDR3 in DNA: TGTGCCATCTCTGAAGCGGGGGGCGGTAGGACGACGCAGTATTTT.

J is TRBJ1-5 and V is TRBV18; 7 nucleotides line up with TRBD1. This CDR3 has 14 residues. V dropped 5 bases and J dropped 7; count of bases not matched to a gene: 8. Germline CDR1 reads KGHSH; CDR2 reads LQKENI. The CDR3 DNA follows: TGTGCCAGCTCAAACACAGGGGTTGGGCAGCCCCAGCATTTT. This sequence encodes CASSNTGVGQPQHF.

This clonotype has a handful of counts. The chain joins TRBV4-1 to TRBJ1-1; 7 bases are a match to TRBD1. Germline V gene data show CDR1 as MGHRA and CDR2 as YSYEKL. The V gene end was trimmed by 1 base and the J gene end by 3 bases; junction bases not matched to a gene: 2. CDR3 length: 14 residues. Here the CDR3 reads CASSQVGTDTEAFF. CDR3 DNA sequence: TGCGCCAGCAGCCAAGTTGGGACAGACACTGAAGCTTTCTTT.

The rearrangement joins TRBV6-5 to TRBJ2-3, with no clear D. V shed 8 bases and J shed 11 bases, with 23 bases lying between them. Germline values: CDR1 MNHEY, CDR2 SVGAGI. This CDR3 spans 14 amino acids. CDR3 DNA: TGTGCCAGCGCCCCTACCATGTCCTACAATGAGCAGTATTTT. As protein: CASAPTMSYNEQYF.

This clonotype showed up many times. The rearrangement links TRBV18 to TRBJ2-5, with TRBD1 identical over 7 bases. V lost 2 bases to trimming and J lost 3 bases; unmatched junction nucleotides: 9. CDR1 and CDR2 from the germline V gene are KGHSH and LQKENI. This CDR3 region has 16 residues. The CDR3 coding sequence is TGTGCCAGCTCACCAAGGAGAGACAGGGAGAAAGAGACCCAGTACTTC. Its translation: CASSPRRDREKETQYF.

This clonotype was counted ten times or more. V is TRBV7-3 and J is TRBJ1-2; a possible D gene is TRBD1 (5 bases). The V end lost 5 bases, the J end lost 8 bases, and 18 bases lay between the germline ends. The CDR3 totals 14 residues. Germline CDR1 and CDR2: SGHTA and FQGTGA. Here the CDR3 reads CASSPPGGSGGYTF. The CDR3 DNA reads as TGTGCCAGCAGCCCACCCGGGGGTTCGGGCGGCTACACCTTC.